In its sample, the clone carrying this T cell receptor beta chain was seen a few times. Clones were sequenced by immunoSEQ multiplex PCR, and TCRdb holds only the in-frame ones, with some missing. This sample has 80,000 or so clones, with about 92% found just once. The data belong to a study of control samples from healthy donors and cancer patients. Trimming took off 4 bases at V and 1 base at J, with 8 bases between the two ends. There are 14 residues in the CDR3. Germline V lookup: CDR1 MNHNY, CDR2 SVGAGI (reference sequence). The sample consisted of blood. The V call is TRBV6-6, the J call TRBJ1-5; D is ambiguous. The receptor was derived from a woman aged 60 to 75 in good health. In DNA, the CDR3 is TGTGCCAGCAGTTCTCATGGGAGCAATCAGCCCCAGCATTTT. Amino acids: CASSSHGSNQPQHF.